The rows below give T cell receptor beta chains drawn from one sample of a study of blood T cell repertoires in COVID-19. Clones were read by immunoSEQ multiplex PCR, and TCRdb kept only the in-frame ones, dropping some. The data contain around 390,000 clones, 87% of them singletons. The sequencing input was PBMCs or T cells enriched from blood (not recorded which). These receptors came from a woman aged 45-60 years who had recovered from COVID-19. The CDR3 runs from the conserved cysteine through the conserved F or W. The D gene is left open where the match is weak. Clone size is not always given. Where it is, it says once, few, many or a class for expanded clones.

TRBD1	TRBV19	NA	TRBJ1-2	TGTGCCAGTAGTATCAAGACAGGGGGTTCATCGCGGCATGGCTACACCTTC	CASSIKTGGSSRHGYTF
TRBD1	TRBV10-3	NA	TRBJ2-5	TGTGCCATCAGTGACCTCCCGGGACAGAGTGTGTTATCCCAGTACTTC	CAISDLPGQSVLSQYF
NA	TRBV4-1	few	TRBJ2-3	TGCGCCAGCAGCCAAGAGACCCCCCGAAACCCCGCGGTTACGCAGTATTTT	CASSQETPRNPAVTQYF
NA	TRBV10-3	NA	TRBJ2-3	TGTGCCATCAGTGAGGTTCCTAGCACAGATACGCAGTATTTT	CAISEVPSTDTQYF
TRBD1	TRBV10-3	many	TRBJ2-2	TGTGCCGCTACCGGGACAGCGAAGACCGGGGAGCTGTTTTTT	CAATGTAKTGELFF
TRBD2	TRBV19	NA	TRBJ2-7	TGTGCCAGTAGTATAGCTGCGGGGGGGGACTACGAGCAGTACTTC	CASSIAAGGDYEQYF
TRBD1	TRBV6-5	NA	TRBJ2-7	TGTGCCAGCACCACGACAGGGGGCAACGAGCAGTACTTC	CASTTTGGNEQYF
NA	TRBV3-1/TRBV3-2	few	TRBJ1-1	TGTGCCAGCAGCCAAGCCTCCTCTGGGGCAGCTTTCTTT	CASSQASSGAAFF
TRBD1	TRBV7-6	few	TRBJ1-2	TGTGCCAGCGGCGGGATAGGGGGCAGCTATGGCTACACCTTC	CASGGIGGSYGYTF
TRBD2	TRBV7-2	NA	TRBJ2-5	TGTGCCAGCAGACGGACTAGGCTGGAGACCCAGTACTTC	CASRRTRLETQYF
TRBD1	TRBV4-3	NA	TRBJ1-5	TGCGCCAGCAGCCAAGACCCGACAGGGATCAATCAGCCCCAGCATTTT	CASSQDPTGINQPQHF
TRBD2	TRBV4-1	NA	TRBJ2-1	TGCGCCAGCAGCAACCAGGGACTAGCGGGGGGGCCCCGATTAACGAATGAGCAGTTCTTC	CASSNQGLAGGPRLTNEQFF
TRBD1	TRBV10-3	NA	TRBJ2-2	TGTGCCATCAGTCCGGCGGGACAGGAGTTTACCGGGGAGCTGTTTTTT	CAISPAGQEFTGELFF
NA	TRBV6-6	NA	TRBJ1-2	TGTGCCAGCAGTTACCCGAGGGAGAGGGGCTACACCTTC	CASSYPRERGYTF
NA	TRBV9	NA	TRBJ1-2	TGTGCCAGCAGGGCCGGGACTCTCTCCTATGGCTACACCTTC	CASRAGTLSYGYTF
NA	TRBV7-9	NA	TRBJ1-1	TGTGCCAGCAGCTCACAGGGAGATGCTTTCTTT	CASSSQGDAFF
NA	TRBV9	few	TRBJ2-1	TGTGCCAGCAGCCCCGGGACTCTTGGTTACAATGAGCAGTTCTTC	CASSPGTLGYNEQFF
TRBD1	TRBV2	NA	TRBJ1-5	TGTGCCAGCAGTCTCGGACAGGCTCTAAATCAGCCCCAGCATTTT	CASSLGQALNQPQHF
TRBD1	TRBV19	NA	TRBJ1-1	TGTGCCAGTACCCCAGCAGACAGGGGAATCGAAGCTTTCTTT	CASTPADRGIEAFF
TRBD1	TRBV7-2	NA	TRBJ2-2	TGTGCCAGCAGCTTAATAGGTCAGGGGGCCTACACCGGGGAGCTGTTTTTT	CASSLIGQGAYTGELFF
NA	TRBV2	NA	TRBJ1-2	TGTGCCAGCAGTGAATCGGTCAGGCCTGTCGGTGGCTACACCTTC	CASSESVRPVGGYTF
TRBD1	TRBV2	once	TRBJ2-3	TGTGCCAGCAGACCGGGACAGGGCGTCGAGGGTACGCAGTATTTT	CASRPGQGVEGTQYF
TRBD2	TRBV5-8	NA	TRBJ2-7	TGTGCCAGCAGCTTGGTGGGAGGGGTCGAGCAGTACTTC	CASSLVGGVEQYF
NA	TRBV29-1	NA	TRBJ1-1	TGCAGCGTTAGGGGGATGAACACTGAAGCTTTCTTT	CSVRGMNTEAFF
NA	TRBV7-6	NA	TRBJ1-4	TGTGCCAGCAGCTTATGGGAACAGGGTGAAAAACTGTTTTTT	CASSLWEQGEKLFF
NA	TRBV7-2	NA	TRBJ1-1	TGTGCCAGCAGCTTATCTAGCGTCACTGAAGCTTTCTTT	CASSLSSVTEAFF
NA	TRBV5-5	once	TRBJ2-7	TGTGCCAGCAGCTTGACTGCAACCTACGAGCAGTACTTC	CASSLTATYEQYF
TRBD2	TRBV7-2	NA	TRBJ2-1	TGTGCCAGCAGTGTAGATTCCGGCGGGGGGAATGAGCAGTTCTTC	CASSVDSGGGNEQFF
NA	TRBV6-1	NA	TRBJ1-3	TGTGCCAGCAGTGACCAGGCCCGCTCTGGAAACACCATATATTTT	CASSDQARSGNTIYF
TRBD1	TRBV2	NA	TRBJ1-2	TGTGCCAGCAGTGAAGTGGGACAGAGAAGCTATGGCTACACCTTC	CASSEVGQRSYGYTF
NA	TRBV6-5	NA	TRBJ2-7	TGTGCCAGCAGCCCACAGGTTTCCTACGAGCAGTACTTC	CASSPQVSYEQYF
NA	TRBV27	once	TRBJ1-2	TGTGCCAGCAGTTACAGGGAGAACTATGGCTACACCTTC	CASSYRENYGYTF
NA	TRBV5-4	NA	TRBJ2-3	TGTGCCAGCCGTACCCTGACAGTCACAGATACGCAGTATTTT	CASRTLTVTDTQYF
TRBD1	TRBV5-1	NA	TRBJ1-5	TGCGCCAGCAGCCCAACAGGGGGCGGCCAGCCCCAGCATTTT	CASSPTGGGQPQHF
NA	TRBV30	NA	TRBJ2-3	TGTGCCTGGAGTCTGTTCCTCTTACGGGGGAGGACAGATACGCAGTATTTT	CAWSLFLLRGRTDTQYF
TRBD1	TRBV6-5	NA	TRBJ1-6	TGTGCCACTCCAAAACAGGGGGATAATTCACCCCTCCACTTT	CATPKQGDNSPLHF
TRBD1	TRBV19	NA	TRBJ1-2	TGTGCCAGCTCCATAAACCCAGGGGGAGTCAACTATGGCTACACCTTC	CASSINPGGVNYGYTF
NA	TRBV30	many	TRBJ1-3	TGTGCCTGGAGTACACCGGGGGGACCCACCATATATTTT	CAWSTPGGPTIYF
NA	TRBV27	NA	TRBJ2-7	TGTGCCAGCGGCCGGGGACTTTCCTCCGAGCAGTACTTC	CASGRGLSSEQYF
NA	TRBV7-9	NA	TRBJ1-1	TGTGCCAGCAGCTTAGAGGGACTTCTCGTTGAAGCTTTCTTT	CASSLEGLLVEAFF
TRBD1	TRBV5-1	NA	TRBJ1-2	TGCGCCAGCAGCCCCGACAGGGACGCTACCTATGGCTACACCTTC	CASSPDRDATYGYTF
TRBD1	TRBV15	NA	TRBJ2-3	TGTGCCACCAGCAGATCCCCGACAGGGGACACTAGCACAGATACGCAGTATTTT	CATSRSPTGDTSTDTQYF
NA	TRBV18	NA	TRBJ2-5	TGTGCCAGCTCCCGTAGTCAGGGAGGCCTAGAGACCCAGTACTTC	CASSRSQGGLETQYF
TRBD2	TRBV20-1	NA	TRBJ2-1	TGCAGTGCTAGTTTAGCGGGGGGCCTTGAGCAGTTCTTC	CSASLAGGLEQFF
NA	TRBV19	NA	TRBJ1-5	TGTGCCAGTAGTATGAAGTTAGGGAGCGATAGTCAGCCCCAGCATTTT	CASSMKLGSDSQPQHF
TRBD1	TRBV27	NA	TRBJ1-4	TGTGCCAGCAGTTTATCGACAGGGGCTAATGAAAAACTGTTTTTT	CASSLSTGANEKLFF